The 2 T cell receptor beta chains listed next were all sequenced from one sample in a study of cytomegalovirus exposure and HLA in healthy donors. Both 60 Vbeta primers and 13 Jbeta primers went into the PCR. Measured with immunoSEQ multiplex PCR; TCRdb has only the in-frame clones, and not every one. The sample holds 150,000 to 200,000 clones, approximately 77% seen once. Sequenced: PBMCs. Source of these receptors: a man in his forties in good health and CMV-seropositive.

The V and J genes are TRBV10-3 and TRBJ1-1; a possible D gene is TRBD1 (5 bases). Germline loops: CDR1 ENHRY, CDR2 SYGVKD. Trimming took 4 bases from V and 2 from J, leaving 8 bases between them. The CDR3 is 13 amino acids. CDR3 sequence reads: CAISGRENTEAFF. In DNA form, the CDR3 reads TGTGCCATCAGTGGCAGGGAAAACACTGAAGCTTTCTTT.

The chain links TRBV11-2 to TRBJ1-1; a possible D gene is TRBD1 (6 bases). The CDR3 length is 17 residues. The germline gives CDR1 SGHAT, CDR2 FQNNGV. V shed 5 bases and J shed 0 bases, with 19 bases lying between them. The CDR3 sequence is CASSPGEWQGLNTEAFF. CDR3 DNA: TGTGCCAGCAGCCCCGGAGAGTGGCAGGGGTTGAACACTGAAGCTTTCTTT.